The rows below give T cell receptor beta chains drawn from one sample of a study of blood T cell repertoires in COVID-19. Libraries were prepared by immunoSEQ multiplex PCR; TCRdb keeps only in-frame clonotypes and omits some of them. The sample lists some 120,000 clones; around 86% were seen once. Sequencing used peripheral blood. Receptor source: a man in his forties or fifties with acute or convalescent COVID-19. Both conserved end residues are part of each CDR3.

v_gene	CDR3aa
TRBV10-3	CAISERRGPDTEAFF
TRBV4-1	CASSQEGQGREKLFF
TRBV7-9	CASSGYRGRSYNEQFF
TRBV21-1	CASSKQLFSDTEAFF
TRBV2	CASSLQVSYEQYF
TRBV29-1	CSAQRAPGDYGYTF
TRBV5-6	CASSRQFNYGYTF
TRBV28	CASSGALGGETQYF
TRBV6-5	CASSSPPGEKLFF
TRBV4-1	CASSHPPGQDSYEQYF
TRBV10-3	CAIKADGDSPLHF
TRBV30	CAWSDRIQGTNEQFF
TRBV6-5	CASTTLTGDGYTF
TRBV2	CASSEQGYENTIYF
TRBV3-1/TRBV3-2	CASSRSPGTGGVNTEAFF
TRBV19	CASSIVRETGEKLFF
TRBV6-5	CASSYNGGRAAEQFF
TRBV7-8	CASYLSAGTSYNEQFF
TRBV4-2	CASSFGAAGNGENIQYF
TRBV25-1	CASRAPGQLRGGYTF
TRBV6-5	CASRLLRDRNTEAFF
TRBV27	CASRSGTSGSLDEQFF